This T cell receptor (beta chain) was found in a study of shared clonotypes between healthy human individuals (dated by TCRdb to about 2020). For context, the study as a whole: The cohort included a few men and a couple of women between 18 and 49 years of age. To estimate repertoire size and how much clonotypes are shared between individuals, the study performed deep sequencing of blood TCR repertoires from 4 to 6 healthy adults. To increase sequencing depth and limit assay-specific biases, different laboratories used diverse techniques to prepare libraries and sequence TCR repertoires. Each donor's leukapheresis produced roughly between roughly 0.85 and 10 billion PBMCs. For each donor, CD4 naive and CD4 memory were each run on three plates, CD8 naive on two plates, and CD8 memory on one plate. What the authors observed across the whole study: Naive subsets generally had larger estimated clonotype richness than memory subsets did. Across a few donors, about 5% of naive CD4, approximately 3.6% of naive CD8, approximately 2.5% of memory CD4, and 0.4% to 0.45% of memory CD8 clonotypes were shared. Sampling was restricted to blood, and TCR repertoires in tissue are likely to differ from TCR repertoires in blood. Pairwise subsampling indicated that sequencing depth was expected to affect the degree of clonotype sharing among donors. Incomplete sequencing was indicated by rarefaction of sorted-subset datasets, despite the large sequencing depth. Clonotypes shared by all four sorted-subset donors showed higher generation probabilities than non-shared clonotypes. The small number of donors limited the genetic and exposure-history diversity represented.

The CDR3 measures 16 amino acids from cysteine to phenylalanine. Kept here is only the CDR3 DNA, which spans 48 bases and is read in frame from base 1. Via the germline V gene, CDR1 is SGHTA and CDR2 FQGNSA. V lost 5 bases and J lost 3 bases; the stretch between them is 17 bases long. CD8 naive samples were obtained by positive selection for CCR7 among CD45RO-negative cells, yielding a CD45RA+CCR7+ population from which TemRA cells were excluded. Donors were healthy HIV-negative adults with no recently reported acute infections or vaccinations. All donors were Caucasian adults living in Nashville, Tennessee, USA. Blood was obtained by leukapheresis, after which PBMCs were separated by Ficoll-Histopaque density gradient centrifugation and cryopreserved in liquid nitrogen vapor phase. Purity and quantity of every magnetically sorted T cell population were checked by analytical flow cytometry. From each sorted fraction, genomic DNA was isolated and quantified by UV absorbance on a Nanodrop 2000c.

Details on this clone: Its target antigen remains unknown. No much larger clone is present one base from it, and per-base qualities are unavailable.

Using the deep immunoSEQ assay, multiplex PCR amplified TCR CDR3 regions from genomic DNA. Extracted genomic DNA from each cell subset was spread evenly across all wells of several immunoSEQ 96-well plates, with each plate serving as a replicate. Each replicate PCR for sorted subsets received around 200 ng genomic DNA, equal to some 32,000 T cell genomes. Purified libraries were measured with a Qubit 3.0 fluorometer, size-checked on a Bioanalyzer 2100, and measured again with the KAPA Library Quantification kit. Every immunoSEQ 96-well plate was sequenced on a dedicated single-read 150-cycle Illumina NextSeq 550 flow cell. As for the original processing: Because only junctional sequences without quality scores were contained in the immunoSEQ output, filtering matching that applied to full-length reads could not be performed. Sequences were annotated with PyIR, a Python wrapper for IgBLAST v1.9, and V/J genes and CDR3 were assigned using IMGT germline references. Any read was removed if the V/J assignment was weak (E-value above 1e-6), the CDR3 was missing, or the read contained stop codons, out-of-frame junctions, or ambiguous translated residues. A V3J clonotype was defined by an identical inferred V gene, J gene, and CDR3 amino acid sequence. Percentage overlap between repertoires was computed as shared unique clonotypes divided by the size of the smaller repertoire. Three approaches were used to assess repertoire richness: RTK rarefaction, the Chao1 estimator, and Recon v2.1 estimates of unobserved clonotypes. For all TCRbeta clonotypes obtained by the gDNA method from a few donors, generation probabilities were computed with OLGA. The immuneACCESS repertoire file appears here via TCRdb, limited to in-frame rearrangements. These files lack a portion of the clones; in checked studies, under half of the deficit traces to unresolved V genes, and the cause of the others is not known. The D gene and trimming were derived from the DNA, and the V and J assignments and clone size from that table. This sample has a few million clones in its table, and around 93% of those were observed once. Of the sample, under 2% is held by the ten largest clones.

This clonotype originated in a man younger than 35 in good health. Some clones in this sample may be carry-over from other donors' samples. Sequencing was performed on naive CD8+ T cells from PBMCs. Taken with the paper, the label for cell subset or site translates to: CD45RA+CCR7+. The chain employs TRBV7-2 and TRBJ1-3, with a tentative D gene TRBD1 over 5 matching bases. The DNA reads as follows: TGTGCCAGCAGCCCCCAAAGCGGGGGGTTTGGAAACACCATATATTTT. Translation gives CASSPQSGGFGNTIYF.